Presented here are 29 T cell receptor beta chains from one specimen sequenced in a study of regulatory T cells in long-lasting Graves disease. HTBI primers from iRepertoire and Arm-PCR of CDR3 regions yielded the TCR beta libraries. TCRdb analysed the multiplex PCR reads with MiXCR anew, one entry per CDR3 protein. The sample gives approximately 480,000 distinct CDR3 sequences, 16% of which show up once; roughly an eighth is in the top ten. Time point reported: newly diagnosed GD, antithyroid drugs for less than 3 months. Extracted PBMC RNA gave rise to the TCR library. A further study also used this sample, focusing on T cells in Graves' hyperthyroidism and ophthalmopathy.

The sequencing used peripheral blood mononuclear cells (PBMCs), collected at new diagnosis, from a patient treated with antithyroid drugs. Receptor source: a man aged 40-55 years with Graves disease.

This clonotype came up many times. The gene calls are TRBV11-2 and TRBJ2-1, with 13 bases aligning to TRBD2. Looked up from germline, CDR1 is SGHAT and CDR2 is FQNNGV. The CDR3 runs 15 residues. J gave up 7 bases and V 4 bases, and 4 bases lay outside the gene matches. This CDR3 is CASSYGLAGVNEQFF. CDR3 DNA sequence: TGTGCCAGCAGCTATGGACTAGCGGGAGTTAATGAGCAGTTCTTC.

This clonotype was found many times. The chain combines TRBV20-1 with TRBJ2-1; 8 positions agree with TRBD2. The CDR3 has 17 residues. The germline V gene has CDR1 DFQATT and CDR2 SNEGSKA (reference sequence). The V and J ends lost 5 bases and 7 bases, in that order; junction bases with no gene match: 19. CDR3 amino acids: CSALGGFPTGGLNEQFF. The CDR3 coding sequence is TGCAGTGCTCTCGGGGGTTTTCCGACGGGAGGGCTTAATGAGCAGTTCTTC.

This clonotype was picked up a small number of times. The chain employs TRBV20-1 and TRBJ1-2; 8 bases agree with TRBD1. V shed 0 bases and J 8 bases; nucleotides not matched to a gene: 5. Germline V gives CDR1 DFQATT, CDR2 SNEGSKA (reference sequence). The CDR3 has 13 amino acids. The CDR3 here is CSARENRGGGYTF. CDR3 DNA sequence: TGCAGTGCTAGAGAGAACAGGGGGGGAGGCTACACCTTC.

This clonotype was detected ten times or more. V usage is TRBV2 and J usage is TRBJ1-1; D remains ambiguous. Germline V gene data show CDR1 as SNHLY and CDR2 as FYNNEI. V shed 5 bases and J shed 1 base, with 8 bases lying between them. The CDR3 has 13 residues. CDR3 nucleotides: TGTGCCAGCAGTCGAGACACGAACACTGAAGCTTTCTTT. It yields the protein CASSRDTNTEAFF.

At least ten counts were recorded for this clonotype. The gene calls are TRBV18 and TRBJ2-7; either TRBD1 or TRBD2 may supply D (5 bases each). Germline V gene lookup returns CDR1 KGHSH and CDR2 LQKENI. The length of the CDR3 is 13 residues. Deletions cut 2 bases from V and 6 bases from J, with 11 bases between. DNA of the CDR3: TGTGCCAGCTCACCAGGTCCGGGGCGCGAGCAGTACTTC. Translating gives CASSPGPGREQYF.

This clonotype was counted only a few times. CDR3 bases: TGTGCCAGCAGTGAAGTGAAAGGGAGCACAGATACGCAGTATTTT. It yields the protein CASSEVKGSTDTQYF. J is TRBJ2-3 and V is TRBV6-1, with D uncertain. Trimming stripped 1 base from V and 0 bases from J, with 8 bases between. Germline V gene data show CDR1 as MNHNS and CDR2 as SASEGT. This CDR3 is 15 amino acids long.

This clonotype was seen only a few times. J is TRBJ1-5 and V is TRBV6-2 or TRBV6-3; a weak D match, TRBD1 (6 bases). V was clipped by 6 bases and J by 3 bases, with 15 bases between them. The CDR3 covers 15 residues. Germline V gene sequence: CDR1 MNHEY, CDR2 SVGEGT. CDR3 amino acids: CASRPGQRNNQPQHF. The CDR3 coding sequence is TGTGCCAGCAGACCCGGACAGAGAAACAATCAGCCCCAGCATTTT.

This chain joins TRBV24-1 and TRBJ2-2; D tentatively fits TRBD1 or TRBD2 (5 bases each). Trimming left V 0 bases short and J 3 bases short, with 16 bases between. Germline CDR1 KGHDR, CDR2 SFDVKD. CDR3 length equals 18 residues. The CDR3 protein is CATSDLGGAKGDTGELFF. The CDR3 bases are TGTGCCACCAGTGATTTGGGGGGTGCGAAGGGAGACACCGGGGAGCTGTTTTTT.

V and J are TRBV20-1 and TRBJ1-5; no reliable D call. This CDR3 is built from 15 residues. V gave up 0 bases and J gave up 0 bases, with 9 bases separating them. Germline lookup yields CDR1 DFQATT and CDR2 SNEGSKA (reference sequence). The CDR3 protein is CSARDPGDSNQPQHF. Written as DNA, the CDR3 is TGCAGTGCTAGAGATCCCGGAGATAGCAATCAGCCCCAGCATTTT.

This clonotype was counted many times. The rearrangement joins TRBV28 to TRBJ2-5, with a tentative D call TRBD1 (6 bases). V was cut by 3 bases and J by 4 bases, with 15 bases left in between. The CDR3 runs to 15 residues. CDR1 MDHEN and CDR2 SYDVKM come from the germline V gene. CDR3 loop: CASSLGRGGGETQYF. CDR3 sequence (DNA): TGTGCCAGCAGTTTGGGCAGGGGCGGAGGAGAGACCCAGTACTTC.

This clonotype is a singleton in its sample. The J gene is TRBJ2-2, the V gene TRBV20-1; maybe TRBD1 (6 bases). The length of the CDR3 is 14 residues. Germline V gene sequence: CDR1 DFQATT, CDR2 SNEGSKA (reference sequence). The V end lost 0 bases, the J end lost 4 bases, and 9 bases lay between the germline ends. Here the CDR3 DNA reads TGCAGTGCTAGAGATCTCAGGGGCACCGGGGAGCTGTTTTTT. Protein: CSARDLRGTGELFF.

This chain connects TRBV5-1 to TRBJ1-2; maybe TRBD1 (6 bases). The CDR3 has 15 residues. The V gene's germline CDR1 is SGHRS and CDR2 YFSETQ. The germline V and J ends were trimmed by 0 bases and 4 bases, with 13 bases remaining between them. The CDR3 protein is CASSLGQEEGYGYTF. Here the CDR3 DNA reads TGCGCCAGCAGCTTGGGACAGGAAGAAGGCTATGGCTACACCTTC.

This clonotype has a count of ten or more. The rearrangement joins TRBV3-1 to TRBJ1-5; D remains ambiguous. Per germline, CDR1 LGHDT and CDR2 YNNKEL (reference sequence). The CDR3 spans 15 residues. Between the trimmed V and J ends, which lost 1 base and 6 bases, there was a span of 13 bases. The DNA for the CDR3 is TGTGCCAGCAGCCAAGGCCCCGAGGTCGGTCAGCCCCAGCATTTT. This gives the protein CASSQGPEVGQPQHF.

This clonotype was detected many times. The CDR3 here is CAWTTGTYEQYF. The CDR3 DNA sequence: TGTGCCTGGACGACAGGGACCTACGAGCAGTACTTC. The chain has TRBV30 and TRBJ2-7; 7 bases align to TRBD1. This CDR3 spans 12 amino acids. After removal of 4 bases from V and 2 bases from J, the junction contained 2 bases not matched to a gene. Germline V CDR1 and CDR2: GTSNPN, SVGIG (reference sequence).

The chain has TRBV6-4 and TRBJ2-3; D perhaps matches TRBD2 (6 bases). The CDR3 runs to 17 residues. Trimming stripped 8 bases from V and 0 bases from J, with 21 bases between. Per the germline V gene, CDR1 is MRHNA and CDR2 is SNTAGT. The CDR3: CASRTREVAASTDTQYF. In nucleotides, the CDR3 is TGTGCCAGCCGAACGCGGGAAGTGGCAGCTAGCACAGATACGCAGTATTTT.

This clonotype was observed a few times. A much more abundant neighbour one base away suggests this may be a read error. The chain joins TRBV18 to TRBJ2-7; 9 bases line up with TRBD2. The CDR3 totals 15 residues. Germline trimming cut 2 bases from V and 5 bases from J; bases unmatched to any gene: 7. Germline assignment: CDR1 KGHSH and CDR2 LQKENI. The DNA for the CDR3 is TGTGCCAGCTCACCAAGACCTAGCGGGATAAACGAGCAGTACTTC. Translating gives CASSPRPSGINEQYF.

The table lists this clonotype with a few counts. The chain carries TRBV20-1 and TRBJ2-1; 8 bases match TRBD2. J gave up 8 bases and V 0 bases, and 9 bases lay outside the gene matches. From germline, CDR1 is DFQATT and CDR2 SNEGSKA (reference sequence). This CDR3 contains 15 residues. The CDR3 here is CSARDREREMYEQFF. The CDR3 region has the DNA TGCAGTGCTAGAGATCGGGAGCGGGAGATGTATGAGCAGTTCTTC.

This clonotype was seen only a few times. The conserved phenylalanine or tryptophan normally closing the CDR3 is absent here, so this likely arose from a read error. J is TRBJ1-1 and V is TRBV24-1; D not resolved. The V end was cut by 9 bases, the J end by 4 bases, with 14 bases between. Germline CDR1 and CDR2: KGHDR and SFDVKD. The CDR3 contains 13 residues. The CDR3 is CATPLGRPTEAFS. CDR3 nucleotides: TGTGCCACCCCCCTCGGGAGGCCCACTGAAGCTTTCTCT.

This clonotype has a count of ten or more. Here the CDR3 reads CAWRLVAGETGELFF. The CDR3 DNA reads TGTGCCTGGAGGTTGGTGGCAGGGGAGACCGGGGAGCTGTTTTTT. The rearrangement links TRBV30 to TRBJ2-2; D might be TRBD1 (6 bases). CDR3 length equals 15 residues. The V gene lost 3 bases and the J gene lost 5 bases, with 16 bases spanning the gap. From germline, CDR1 is GTSNPN and CDR2 SVGIG (reference sequence). The whole variable domain, filled in from reference TRBV30 and TRBJ2-2, reads SQTIHQWPATLVQPVGSPLSLECTVEGTSNPNLYWYRQAAGRGLQLLFYSVGIGQISSEVPQNLSASRPQDRQFILSSKKLLLSDSGFYLCAWRLVAGETGELFFGEGSRLTVL.

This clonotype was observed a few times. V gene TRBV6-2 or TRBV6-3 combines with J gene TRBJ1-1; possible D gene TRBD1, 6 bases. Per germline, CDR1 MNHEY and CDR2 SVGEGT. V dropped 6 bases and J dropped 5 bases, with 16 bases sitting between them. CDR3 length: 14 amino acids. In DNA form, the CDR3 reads TGTGCCAGCAGAGAACGACAGGATCAGACTGAAGCTTTCTTT. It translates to CASRERQDQTEAFF.

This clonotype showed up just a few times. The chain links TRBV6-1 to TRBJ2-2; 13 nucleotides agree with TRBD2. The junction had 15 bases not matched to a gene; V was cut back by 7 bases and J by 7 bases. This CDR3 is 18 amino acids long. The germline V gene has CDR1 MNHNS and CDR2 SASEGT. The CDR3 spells CASKLGRTSGRRGGELFF. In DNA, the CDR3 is TGTGCCAGCAAACTGGGAAGGACTAGCGGGAGAAGGGGCGGGGAGCTGTTTTTT.

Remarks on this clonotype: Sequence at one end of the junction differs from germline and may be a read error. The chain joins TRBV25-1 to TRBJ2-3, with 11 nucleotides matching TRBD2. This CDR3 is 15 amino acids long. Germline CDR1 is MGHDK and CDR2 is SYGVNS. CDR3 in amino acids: CAGSEVAGGPDTQYF. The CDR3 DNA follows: TGTGCCGGCAGTGAGGTAGCGGGAGGGCCAGATACGCAGTATTTT.

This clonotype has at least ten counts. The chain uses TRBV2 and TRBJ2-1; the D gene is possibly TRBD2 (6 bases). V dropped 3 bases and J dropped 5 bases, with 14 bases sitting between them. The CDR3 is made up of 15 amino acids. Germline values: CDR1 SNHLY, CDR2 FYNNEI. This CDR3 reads CASSEGLSLDNEQFF. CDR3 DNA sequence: TGTGCCAGCAGTGAGGGACTCTCTTTGGACAATGAGCAGTTCTTC.

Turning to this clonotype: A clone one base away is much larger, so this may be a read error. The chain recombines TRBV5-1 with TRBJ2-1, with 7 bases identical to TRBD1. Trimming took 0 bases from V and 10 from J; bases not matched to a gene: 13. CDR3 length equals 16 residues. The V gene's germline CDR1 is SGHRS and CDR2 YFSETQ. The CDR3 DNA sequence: TGCGCCAGCAGCTTGGCTAGGTCAGGGGGTACCTACGAGCAGTTCTTC. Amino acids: CASSLARSGGTYEQFF.

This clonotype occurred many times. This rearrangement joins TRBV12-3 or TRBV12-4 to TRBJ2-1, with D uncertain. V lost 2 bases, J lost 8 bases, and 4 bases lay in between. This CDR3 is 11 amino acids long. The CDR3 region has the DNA TGTGCCAGCAGTTTAAAGCATGAGCAGTTCTTC. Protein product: CASSLKHEQFF.

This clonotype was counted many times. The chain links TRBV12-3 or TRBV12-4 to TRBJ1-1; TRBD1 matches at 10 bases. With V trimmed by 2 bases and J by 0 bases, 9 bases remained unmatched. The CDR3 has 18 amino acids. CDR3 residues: CASSLRDRGPGVNTEAFF. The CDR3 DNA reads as TGTGCCAGCAGTTTACGGGACAGGGGCCCTGGAGTGAACACTGAAGCTTTCTTT.

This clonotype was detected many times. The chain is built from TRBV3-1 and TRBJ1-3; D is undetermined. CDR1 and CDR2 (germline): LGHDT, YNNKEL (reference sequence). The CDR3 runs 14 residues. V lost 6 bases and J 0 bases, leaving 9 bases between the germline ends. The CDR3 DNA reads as TGTGCCAGCAGTCTCCAGAACTCTGGAAACACCATATATTTT. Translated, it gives CASSLQNSGNTIYF.

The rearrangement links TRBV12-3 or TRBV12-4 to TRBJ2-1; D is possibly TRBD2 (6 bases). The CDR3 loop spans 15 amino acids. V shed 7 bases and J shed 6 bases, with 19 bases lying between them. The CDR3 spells CASTPASGFTNEQFF. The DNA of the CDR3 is TGTGCCAGCACCCCCGCGAGCGGGTTCACCAATGAGCAGTTCTTC.

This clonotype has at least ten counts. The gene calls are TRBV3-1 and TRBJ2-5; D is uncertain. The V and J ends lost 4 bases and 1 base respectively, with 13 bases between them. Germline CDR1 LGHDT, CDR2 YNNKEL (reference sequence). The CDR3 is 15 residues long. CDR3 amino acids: CASSPPGGTQETQYF. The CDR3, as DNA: TGTGCCAGCAGCCCGCCGGGCGGAACCCAAGAGACCCAGTACTTC.